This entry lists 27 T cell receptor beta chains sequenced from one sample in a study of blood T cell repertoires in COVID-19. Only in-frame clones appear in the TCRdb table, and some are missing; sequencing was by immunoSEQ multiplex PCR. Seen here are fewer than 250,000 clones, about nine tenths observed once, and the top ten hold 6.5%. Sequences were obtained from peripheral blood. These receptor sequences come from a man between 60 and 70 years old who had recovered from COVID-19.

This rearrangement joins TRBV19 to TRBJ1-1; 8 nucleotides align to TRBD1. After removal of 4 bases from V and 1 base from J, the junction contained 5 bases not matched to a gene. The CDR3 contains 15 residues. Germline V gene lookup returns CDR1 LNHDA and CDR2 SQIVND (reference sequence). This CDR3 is CASSTQDRANTEAFF. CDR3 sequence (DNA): TGTGCCAGTAGTACCCAGGACAGGGCGAACACTGAAGCTTTCTTT.

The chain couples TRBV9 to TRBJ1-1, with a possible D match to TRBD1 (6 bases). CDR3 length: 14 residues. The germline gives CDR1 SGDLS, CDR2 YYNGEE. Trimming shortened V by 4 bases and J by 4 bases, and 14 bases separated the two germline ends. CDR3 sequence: CASSPGTLGTEAFF. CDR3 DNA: TGTGCCAGCAGCCCAGGGACATTGGGCACTGAAGCTTTCTTT. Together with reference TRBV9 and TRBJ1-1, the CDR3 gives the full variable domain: DSGVTQTPKHLITATGQRVTLRCSPRSGDLSVYWYQQSLDQGLQFLIQYYNGEERAKGNILERFSAQQFPDLHSELNLSSLELGDSALYFCASSPGTLGTEAFFGQGTRLTVV.

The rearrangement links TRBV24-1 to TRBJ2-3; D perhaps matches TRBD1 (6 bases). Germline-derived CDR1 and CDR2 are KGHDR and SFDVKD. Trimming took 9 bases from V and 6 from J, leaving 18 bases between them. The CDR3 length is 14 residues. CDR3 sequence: CATQDSSGFDTQYF. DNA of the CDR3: TGTGCCACCCAGGACAGTTCGGGCTTTGATACGCAGTATTTT.

The CDR3 DNA reads TGTGCCAGTACCAGATCAGGTACTTCTAGCACAGATACGCAGTATTTT. It codes for CASTRSGTSSTDTQYF. J is TRBJ2-3 and V is TRBV19; D uncertain. V gave up 7 bases and J gave up 0 bases, with 17 bases separating them. CDR3 length: 16 amino acids. Germline loops: CDR1 LNHDA, CDR2 SQIVND (reference sequence).

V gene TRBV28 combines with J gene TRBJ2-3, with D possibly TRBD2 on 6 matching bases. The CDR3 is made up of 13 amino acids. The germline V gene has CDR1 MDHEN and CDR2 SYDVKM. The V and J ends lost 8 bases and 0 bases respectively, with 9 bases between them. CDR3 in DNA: TGTGCCAGCTTGAGCGGGAGCACAGATACGCAGTATTTT. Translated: CASLSGSTDTQYF.

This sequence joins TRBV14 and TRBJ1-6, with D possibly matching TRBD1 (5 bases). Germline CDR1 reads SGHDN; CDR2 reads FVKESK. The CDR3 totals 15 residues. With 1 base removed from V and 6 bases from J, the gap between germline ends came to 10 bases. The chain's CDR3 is CASSQGWQGNSPLHF. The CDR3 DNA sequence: TGTGCCAGCAGCCAAGGATGGCAGGGTAATTCACCCCTCCACTTT.

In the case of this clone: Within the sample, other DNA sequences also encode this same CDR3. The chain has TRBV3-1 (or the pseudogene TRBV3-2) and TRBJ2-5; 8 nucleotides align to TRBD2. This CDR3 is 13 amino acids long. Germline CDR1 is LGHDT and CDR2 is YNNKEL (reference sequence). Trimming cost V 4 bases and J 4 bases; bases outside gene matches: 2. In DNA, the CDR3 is TGTGCCAGCAGCCCCGGGGGGGGAGAGACCCAGTACTTC. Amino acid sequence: CASSPGGGETQYF.

The CDR3, as DNA: TGTGCCAGCAGTTTAACCCCCCCCCTCCGTGACCCGACGGGGGAGCAGTACTTC. Residues: CASSLTPPLRDPTGEQYF. The chain uses TRBV27 and TRBJ2-7; D perhaps matches TRBD2 (5 bases). CDR3 size: 18 residues. V was cut by 2 bases and J by 7 bases, with 27 bases left in between. Germline V gene lookup returns CDR1 MNHEY and CDR2 SMNVEV (reference sequence).

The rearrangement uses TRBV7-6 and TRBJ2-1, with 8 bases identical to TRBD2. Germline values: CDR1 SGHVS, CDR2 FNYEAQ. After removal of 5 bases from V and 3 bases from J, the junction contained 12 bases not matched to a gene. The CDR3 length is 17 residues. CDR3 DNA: TGTGCCAGCAGCCCCGAGGGTCGCGGGAGGCTCTACAATGAGCAGTTCTTC. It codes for CASSPEGRGRLYNEQFF. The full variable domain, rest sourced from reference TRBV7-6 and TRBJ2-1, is GAGVSQSPRYKVTKRGQDVALRCDPISGHVSLYWYRQALGQGPEFLTYFNYEAQQDKSGLPNDRFSAERPEGSISTLTIQRTEQRDSAMYRCASSPEGRGRLYNEQFFGPGTRLTVL.

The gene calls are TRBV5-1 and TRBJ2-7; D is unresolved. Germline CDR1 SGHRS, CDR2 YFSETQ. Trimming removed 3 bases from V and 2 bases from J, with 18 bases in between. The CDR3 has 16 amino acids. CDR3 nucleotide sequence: TGCGCCAGCAGCTCGTCGGTGGGTCTAGGTACCTACGAGCAGTACTTC. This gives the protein CASSSSVGLGTYEQYF. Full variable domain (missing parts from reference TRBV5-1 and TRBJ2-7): KAGVTQTPRYLIKTRGQQVTLSCSPISGHRSVSWYQQTPGQGLQFLFEYFSETQRNKGNFPGRFSGRQFSNSRSEMNVSTLELGDSALYLCASSSSVGLGTYEQYFGPGTRLTVT.

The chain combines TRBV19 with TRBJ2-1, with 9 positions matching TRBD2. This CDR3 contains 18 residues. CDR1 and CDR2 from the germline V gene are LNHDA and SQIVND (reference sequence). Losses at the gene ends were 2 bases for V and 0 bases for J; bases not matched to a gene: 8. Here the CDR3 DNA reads TGTGCCAGTAGTATATATGGGACTAGCCGGAGCTCCTACAATGAGCAGTTCTTC. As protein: CASSIYGTSRSSYNEQFF.

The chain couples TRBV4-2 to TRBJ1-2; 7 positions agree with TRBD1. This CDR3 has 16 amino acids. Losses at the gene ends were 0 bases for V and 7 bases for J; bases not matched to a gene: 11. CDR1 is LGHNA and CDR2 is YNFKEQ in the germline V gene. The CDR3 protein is CASSQELGTAWRGYTF. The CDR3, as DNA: TGTGCCAGCAGCCAAGAGCTCGGGACAGCTTGGCGTGGCTACACCTTC.

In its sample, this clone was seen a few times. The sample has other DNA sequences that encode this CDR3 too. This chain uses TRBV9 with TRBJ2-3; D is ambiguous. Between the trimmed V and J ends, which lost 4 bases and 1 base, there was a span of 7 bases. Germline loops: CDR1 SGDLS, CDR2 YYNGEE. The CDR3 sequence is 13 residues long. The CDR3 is CASSPSRTDTQYF. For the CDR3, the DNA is TGTGCCAGCAGCCCGAGCCGCACAGATACGCAGTATTTT.

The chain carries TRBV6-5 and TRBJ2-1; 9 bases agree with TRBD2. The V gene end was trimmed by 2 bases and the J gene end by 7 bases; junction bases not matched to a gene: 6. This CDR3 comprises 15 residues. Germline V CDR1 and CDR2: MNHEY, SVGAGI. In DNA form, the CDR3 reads TGTGCCAGCAGTTACACGGGACTAGCCCGAAATGAGCAGTTCTTC. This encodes CASSYTGLARNEQFF.

The CDR3 region is CASSLGGAHGYTF. As DNA, the CDR3 is TGCGCCAGCAGCTTAGGGGGGGCCCATGGCTACACCTTC. The chain carries TRBV5-1 and TRBJ1-2, with D possibly TRBD1 on 6 matching bases. V shed 2 bases and J shed 6 bases, with 11 bases lying between them. The CDR3 is 13 residues long. Germline V gives CDR1 SGHRS, CDR2 YFSETQ.

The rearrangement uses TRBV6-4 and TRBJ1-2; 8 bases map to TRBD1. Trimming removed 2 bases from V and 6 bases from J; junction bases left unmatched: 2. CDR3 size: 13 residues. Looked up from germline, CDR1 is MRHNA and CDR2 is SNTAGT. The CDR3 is CASSDGQGDGYTF. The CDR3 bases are TGTGCCAGCAGTGACGGACAGGGAGATGGCTACACCTTC.

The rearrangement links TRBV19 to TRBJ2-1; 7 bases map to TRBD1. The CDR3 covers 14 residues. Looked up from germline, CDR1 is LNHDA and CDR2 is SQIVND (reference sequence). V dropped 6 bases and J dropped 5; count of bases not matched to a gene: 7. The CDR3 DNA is TGTGCCAGTAGAAATAGAGGGGGCAACAATGAGCAGTTCTTC. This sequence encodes CASRNRGGNNEQFF.

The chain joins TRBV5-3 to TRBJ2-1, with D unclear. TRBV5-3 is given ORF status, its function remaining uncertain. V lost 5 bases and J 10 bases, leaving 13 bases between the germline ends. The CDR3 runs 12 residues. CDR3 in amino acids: CARRKTGVEQFF. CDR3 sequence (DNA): TGTGCCAGAAGAAAGACCGGAGTGGAGCAGTTCTTC.

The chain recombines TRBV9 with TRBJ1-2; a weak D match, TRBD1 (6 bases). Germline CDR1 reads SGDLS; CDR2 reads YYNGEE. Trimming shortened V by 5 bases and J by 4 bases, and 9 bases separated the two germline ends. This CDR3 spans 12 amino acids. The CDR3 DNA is TGTGCCAGCAGGAAGGACAGCTATGGCTACACCTTC. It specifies CASRKDSYGYTF.

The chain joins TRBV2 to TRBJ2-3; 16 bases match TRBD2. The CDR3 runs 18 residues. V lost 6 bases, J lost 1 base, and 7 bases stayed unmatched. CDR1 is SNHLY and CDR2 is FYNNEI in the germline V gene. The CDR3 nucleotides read TGTGCCAGCAGGCCGGGACTAGCGGGAGGGCCCGGCACAGATACGCAGTATTTT. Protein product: CASRPGLAGGPGTDTQYF.

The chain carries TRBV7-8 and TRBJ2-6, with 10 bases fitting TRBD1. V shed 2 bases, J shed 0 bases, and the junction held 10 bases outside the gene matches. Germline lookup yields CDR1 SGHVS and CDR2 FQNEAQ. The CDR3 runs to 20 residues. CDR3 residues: CASSLPLGTGALSGANVLTF. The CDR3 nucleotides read TGTGCCAGCAGCTTACCCTTGGGGACAGGGGCCCTCTCTGGGGCCAACGTCCTGACTTTC.

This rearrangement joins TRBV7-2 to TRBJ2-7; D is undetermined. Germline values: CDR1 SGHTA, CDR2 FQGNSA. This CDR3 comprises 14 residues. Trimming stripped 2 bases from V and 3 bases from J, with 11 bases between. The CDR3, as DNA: TGTGCCAGCAGCTTACTCCCCCCTGTCTACGAGCAGTACTTC. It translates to CASSLLPPVYEQYF.

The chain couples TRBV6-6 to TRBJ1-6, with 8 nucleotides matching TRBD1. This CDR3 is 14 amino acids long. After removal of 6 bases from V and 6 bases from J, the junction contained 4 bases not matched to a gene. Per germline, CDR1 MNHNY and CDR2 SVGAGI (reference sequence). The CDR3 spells CASSWTGSNSPLHF. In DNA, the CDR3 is TGTGCCAGCAGCTGGACAGGGAGTAATTCACCCCTCCACTTT.

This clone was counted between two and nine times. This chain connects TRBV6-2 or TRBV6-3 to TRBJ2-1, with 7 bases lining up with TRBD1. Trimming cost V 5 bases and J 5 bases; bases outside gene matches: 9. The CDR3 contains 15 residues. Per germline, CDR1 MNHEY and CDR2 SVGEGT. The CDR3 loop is CASSLRQGLNNEQFF. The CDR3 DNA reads TGTGCCAGCAGTCTTCGACAGGGTTTGAACAATGAGCAGTTCTTC.

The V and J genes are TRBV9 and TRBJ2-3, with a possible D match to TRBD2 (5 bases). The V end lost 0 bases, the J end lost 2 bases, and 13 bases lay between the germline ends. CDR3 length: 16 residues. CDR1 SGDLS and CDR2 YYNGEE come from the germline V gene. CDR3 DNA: TGTGCCAGCAGCGTAGCCGGAGGAAGGGCCACAGATACGCAGTATTTT. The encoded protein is CASSVAGGRATDTQYF.

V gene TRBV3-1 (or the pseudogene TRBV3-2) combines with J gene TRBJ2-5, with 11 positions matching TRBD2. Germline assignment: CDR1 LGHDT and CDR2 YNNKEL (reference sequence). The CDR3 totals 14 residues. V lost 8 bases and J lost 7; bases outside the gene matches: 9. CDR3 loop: CASAGTSGRGTQYF. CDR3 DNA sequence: TGTGCCAGCGCCGGGACTAGCGGTCGGGGGACCCAGTACTTC.

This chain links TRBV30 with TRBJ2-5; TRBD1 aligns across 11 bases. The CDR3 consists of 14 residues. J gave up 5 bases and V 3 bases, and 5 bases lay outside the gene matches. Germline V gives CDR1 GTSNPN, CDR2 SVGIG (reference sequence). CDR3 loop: CAWRRTGGGETQYF. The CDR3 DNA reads TGTGCCTGGAGGAGGACAGGGGGCGGCGAGACCCAGTACTTC.